This T cell receptor beta chain was captured by sequencing in a study of cytomegalovirus exposure and HLA in healthy donors (dated by TCRdb to 2016 to 2017). Some background on the complete study: An earlier analysis of some 600 of the donors reported approximately 260 Gb of sequence data and 95 million to 130 million unique TCR beta sequences obtained from some 170 million T cells. Among the roughly 390 genotyped donors, approximately 76% belonged to the genetic ancestry cluster associated with self-reported Caucasian donors. Because of strong linkage in the cohort, roughly five DR-DQ haplotypes were treated as single units for association and clustering. Rather than drawing on any new phenotypic data, the later analysis identified candidate immune exposures from TCR beta sequences and the way those sequences occurred across donors. The study combined high-throughput TCR immunosequencing, statistical association of individual TCRs with disease status, and machine learning to predict cytomegalovirus infection status. HLA typing covered class I and class II loci at four-digit resolution. About 330 gigabases of sequencing data and around 90 million unique TCR sequences made up an early release that covered approximately 700 HLA-typed donors. A later genetic analysis took genome-wide SNP genotypes for about 55% of the 666 donors and used that subset as a discovery cohort. The number of donors typed differed by locus, with about 629-640 for A, B, C, DRB1 and DQB1, more than 500 for DQA1, over 600 for DPA1, and approximately 470 for DPB1. An earlier analysis of several hundred of the donors applied high-throughput TCR beta sequencing to assess whether each TCR beta V gene segment acted as functional or pseudogenic. Across some 400 genotyped donors of the cohort, an average of about 200,000 unique TCR beta nucleotide sequences per donor were sequenced, and 15% to 20% of those sequences were non-productive. Donor age, sex, ethnicity and CMV serostatus were compiled together with the repertoire data. In a later analysis, previously published TCR beta repertoires from 666 donors were re-analyzed and high-resolution HLA genotyping was added so that TCR occurrence patterns could be studied. The study aimed to test whether cataloging public T cell receptors could reveal signatures of past pathogen exposure. The study profiled the T cell repertoires of 666 subjects by immunosequencing and related them to cytomegalovirus serostatus. A separate validation cohort of about 110 different subjects was used in addition to the 666-subject first cohort. Every repertoire in the discovery cohort had been generated on one and the same sequencing platform. Here is what the overall study found, with its caveats: In a later analysis, most CMV-associated TCR beta chains were found to appear HLA-restricted, with HLA associations seemingly driven largely by CMV exposure. The cohort was sequenced for TCR beta chains only, and without alpha or paired-chain data the features that could be detected were limited. Roughly uniform sequencing depth across donors was assumed in presence/absence analyses, although this assumption may not hold. An earlier analysis of several hundred of the donors showed that most TCR beta V segments appeared in productive rearrangements either about 87% or about 30% of the time, which broadly matched IMGT annotations. The earlier analysis of about 600 of the donors excluded roughly 16 rarely observed V segments, including chromosome 9 orphons, because counts were too low. Several of the top co-occurrence clusters appeared to be linked to parvovirus B19, influenza, CMV and Epstein-Barr virus, according to a later analysis. HLA typing was unavailable for some donors at each locus, so association tests used only the typed subset. While some public TCRs were present in many individuals, most TCR sequences turned up only very rarely across donors. It was suggested by the authors that the approach could potentially be generalized to other disease states and immunological phenotypes. Compared with the roughly 600-donor mean, donors in an Asian-associated ancestry cluster had fewer N-insertions in productive TCRs, according to a later genetic analysis. When HLA alleles, especially DR and DQ, strongly co-occurred, attributing TCR associations to individual alleles was difficult. At a false discovery rate of 0.05, a later analysis linked 16,000 or so TCR beta sequences to specific HLA alleles. The sequencing pipeline was judged likely to have produced a cluster of highly shared sequence variants as a technical artifact. In vitro tests confirmed that a few of the cytomegalovirus-associated TCR beta chains recognize cytomegalovirus antigens. Correlated functional status among segregating V segments might reflect linkage disequilibrium, but an unknown experimental factor could not be ruled out. In the study, 164 TCR beta chains were listed as associated with cytomegalovirus. The 87-base-pair reads could not distinguish some IMGT-functional V segments, including TRBV6-2 and TRBV6-3, so those segments were excluded. A later analysis found that TCR association rates varied across HLA loci, with DRB1 alleles showing the most associated TCRs and HLA-C alleles the fewest. The classifier was reported to diagnose cytomegalovirus status with high specificity and sensitivity in both the original cohort and the validation cohort. A further reported finding was that TCR beta sequences accurately predicted the HLA-A and HLA-B alleles for most subjects in the first cohort. Compared with equally common non-associated chains, HLA-associated TCR beta chains in a later analysis were more clonally expanded and had lower generation probabilities. Immune exposure information for the cohort was limited to CMV serostatus. An association between a missense DCLRE1C variant and V-gene and J-gene trimming of TCR beta chains was found in a later genetic analysis and replicated in an independent cohort.

A note on this clone: Its target antigen remains unknown.

The cohort comprised approximately 700 healthy bone marrow donors. All cohort members were sampled while nominally healthy, although unrecorded immune exposures were likely present. The donor was CMV seronegative and was included in the group of a few hundred seronegative cohort members. A peripheral blood sample was collected from each donor, and TCR beta sequencing was performed on peripheral blood mononuclear cells. The Qiagen DNeasy Blood Extraction Kit was used to extract genomic DNA from the blood cell samples. For CDR1 and CDR2, the germline V gene lists SGHDT and YYEEEE. At the junction V is shortened by 4 bases and J by 0 bases, with 13 bases in between. From its cysteine to its phenylalanine, the CDR3 spans 16 amino acids. Only the CDR3 region is kept as DNA, spanning 48 bases read in frame from base 1. The library was prepared using the immunoSEQ multiplex PCR assay. The multiplex PCR relied on a mix of 60 forward primers for TCR Vbeta segments and 13 reverse primers for TCR Jbeta segments. The CDR3 region of rearranged TCR beta genes was amplified from genomic DNA by a multiplex PCR assay. The amplified TCR beta libraries were sequenced on the Illumina HiSeq System as 87-base-pair reads. In the original analysis: Across the 500 to 750 repertoires, a later analysis counted about 81 million unique TCR beta chains, roughly 11 million of which were shared by at least two donors. Raw reads were error-corrected and collapsed into unique sequences by a nearest-neighbor algorithm in which closely related sequences were merged to remove PCR and sequencing errors. Alignment of CDR3 sequences to IMGT reference sequences was used to assign V, D and J gene segments. Each retained sequence needed at least a six-nucleotide match to both a V gene segment and a J gene segment. Rearrangements were classified as productive when the CDR3 lacked stop codons and remained in frame with V and J, and all other rearrangements were classified as non-productive. Following IMGT convention, CDR3 was defined as the stretch from the second conserved V-encoded cysteine to the conserved J-encoded phenylalanine. The earlier analysis of about 530 of the donors excluded any sequence lacking an unambiguous match to a single V gene segment. In an earlier analysis of several hundred of the donors, V segments were called functional above 56.7% productive rearrangements and were called segregating when the between-donor standard deviation exceeded 5%. A statistical classification framework was built for diagnosing cytomegalovirus status from the catalog of TCR beta chain sequences. In a later analysis, V and J genes were assigned by comparing TCR nucleotide sequences against IMGT/GENE-DB human TR gene sequences. Using the TCRdist pipeline, a later analysis assigned CDR3 sequences along with most-parsimonious VDJ recombination scenarios. In a later analysis, every TCR beta chain was defined by the combination of its CDR3 amino acid sequence and its V-gene family, and reads without a unique V-gene family were dropped. In a later analysis, approximately 640 highly shared, low-generation-probability nucleotide sequences were removed to address suspected cross-contamination and a sequencing artifact. In a later analysis, a clonal expansion index for each public chain was calculated from normalized within-repertoire ranks of inferred template counts. In a later analysis, generation probabilities were computed with a VDJ recombination model fitted to out-of-frame rearrangements, and the resulting probabilities were checked against IGoR. Hypergeometric tests were used in a later analysis to score TCR-TCR, TCR-HLA and TCR-CMV co-occurrence, with a repertoire-size bias correction applied to the TCR pairs. A later analysis estimated false discovery rates by permuting HLA or CMV assignments 20 times. A later analysis grouped co-occurring TCRs with DBSCAN, adding TCRdist sequence similarity when clustering within HLA-allele-positive subsets. Co-occurrence clustering excluded repertoires with fewer than 30,000 or more than 120,000 public chains, plus five with anomalous nucleotide sharing. TCRdb provides this immuneACCESS table in a form limited to in-frame rearrangements. Some clones are lacking; in checked studies, under half of them reflect an unresolved V gene, and why the rest are absent is not known. The DNA was the basis for D and trimming; V, J and clone size are from that table. In this sample's table one finds roughly 43,000 clones. The ten top clones hold about 1.2% of the sample.

The chain was built from TRBV5-6 and TRBJ2-2, and perhaps TRBD1 as D gene, on 6 matching bases. The sequencing input was PBMCs. This TCR was recovered from a woman between 35 and 50 years old in good health and CMV-seronegative. The CDR3 protein: CASSVDSYANTGELFF. The DNA is TGTGCCAGCAGCGTGGACAGTTACGCGAACACCGGGGAGCTGTTTTTT. Beyond the CDR3, the reference TRBV5-6 and TRBJ2-2 genes provide the residues; the full variable domain reads: DAGVTQSPTHLIKTRGQQVTLRCSPKSGHDTVSWYQQALGQGPQFIFQYYEEEERQRGNFPDRFSGHQFPNYSSELNVNALLLGDSALYLCASSVDSYANTGELFFGEGSRLTVL.